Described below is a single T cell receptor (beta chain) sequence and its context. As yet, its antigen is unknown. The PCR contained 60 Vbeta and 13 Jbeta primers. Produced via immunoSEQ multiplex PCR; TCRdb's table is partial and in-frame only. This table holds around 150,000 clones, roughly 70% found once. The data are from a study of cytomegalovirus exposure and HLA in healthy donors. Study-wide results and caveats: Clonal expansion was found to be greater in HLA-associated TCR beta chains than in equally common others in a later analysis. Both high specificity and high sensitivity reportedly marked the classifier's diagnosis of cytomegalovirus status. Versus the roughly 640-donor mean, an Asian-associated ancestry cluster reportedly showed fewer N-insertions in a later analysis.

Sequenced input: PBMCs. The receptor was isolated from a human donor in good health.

This CDR3 is CASSESRGIRNTEAFF. CDR3 nucleotides: TGTGCCAGCAGTGAATCCCGGGGGATTCGCAACACTGAAGCTTTCTTT. This chain connects TRBV6-1 to TRBJ1-1, with a possible D match to TRBD1 (5 bases). The V gene's germline CDR1 is MNHNS and CDR2 SASEGT. The CDR3 contains 16 residues. V lost 2 bases to trimming and J lost 2 bases, with 15 bases between them.